This is a list of T cell receptor beta chains from one sample in a study of T cells in Graves' hyperthyroidism and ophthalmopathy. TCRdb re-called the multiplex PCR reads through MiXCR, storing one row per CDR3 protein. The sample includes fewer than 400,000 distinct CDR3 sequences, over 12% of them seen just once. Sequenced input: blood. The receptor set was obtained from a man aged 45-65 years with Graves' ophthalmopathy. Both conserved end residues are part of each CDR3. D genes are given only for firm matches. Only some rows state a clone size, as once, few, many or a class for expanded clones.

J gene | D gene | V gene | clone size | CDR3 DNA | CDR3 protein
TRBJ2-2 | TRBD1 | TRBV5-1 | many | TGCGCCAGCGTACCACCGGGACAGGAGGCCGGGGAGCTGTTTTTT | CASVPPGQEAGELFF
TRBJ2-1 | TRBD2 | TRBV7-9 | many | TGTGCCAGCAGCTACGGGACTAGCGGGAACAATGAGCAGTTCTTC | CASSYGTSGNNEQFF
TRBJ2-2 | . | TRBV10-2 | few | TGCGCCAGCAACGAGGGAACAGGAGGGACCGGGGAGCTGTTTTTT | CASNEGTGGTGELFF
TRBJ2-6 | . | TRBV5-6 | . | TGTGCCAGCAGCCCCAGGCGTTCCTCTGGGGCCAACGTCCTGACTTTC | CASSPRRSSGANVLTF
TRBJ2-5 | . | TRBV25-1 | . | TGTGCCAGCAGACCCCCGGGTCGAGAGACCCAGTACTTC | CASRPPGRETQYF
TRBJ2-2 | TRBD1 | TRBV6-1 | . | TGTGCCAGTAAGAACCGGGACAGAAACACCGGGGAGCTGTTTTTT | CASKNRDRNTGELFF
TRBJ2-2 | . | TRBV24-1 | many | TGTGCCACCAGTGATCCGGCCCGGGGGACCGGGGAGCTGTTTTTT | CATSDPARGTGELFF
TRBJ2-1 | TRBD2 | TRBV6-1 | few | TGTGCCAGCAGTGAGACTAGCGTCAGCTCCTACAATGAGCAGTTCTTC | CASSETSVSSYNEQFF
TRBJ1-6 | . | TRBV11-1 | many | TGTGCCAGCAGCTTGATCGAGGGTATCCTCCACTTT | CASSLIEGILHF
TRBJ2-7 | . | TRBV9 | . | TGTGCCAGCAGCGTAGCTATCTCGGGTGAGCAGTACTTC | CASSVAISGEQYF
TRBJ1-6 | . | TRBV2 | many | TGTGCCAGCAGTGAGGAGGTTTGGTCACCCCTCCACTTT | CASSEEVWSPLHF
TRBJ2-5 | TRBD1 | TRBV6-2/TRBV6-3 | many | TGTGCCAGCACCCGACAGGGGTGGAAGACCCAGTACTTC | CASTRQGWKTQYF
TRBJ2-2 | TRBD2 | TRBV10-3 | many | TGTGCCATCAGTGATCTCGGACTAGCGGGAGCGGGCGGGGAGCTGTTTTTT | CAISDLGLAGAGGELFF
TRBJ1-4 | . | TRBV12-3/TRBV12-4 | many | TGTGCCAGCAGTTTAGATGGTACTAATGAAAAACTGTTTTTT | CASSLDGTNEKLFF
TRBJ1-2 | TRBD1 | TRBV5-1 | . | TGCGCCAGCAGCTATGGACAGGGGAGAGGGTATGGCTACACCTTC | CASSYGQGRGYGYTF
TRBJ2-1 | . | TRBV6-1 | many | TGTGCCAGCAGTTCACTTCGCCGGGGTCGCGCCCCGAATTACAATGAGCAGTTCTTC | CASSSLRRGRAPNYNEQFF
TRBJ1-4 | . | TRBV7-3 | . | TGTGCCAGCAGCCGCGGCCTTGGTGAAAAACTGTTTTTT | CASSRGLGEKLFF
TRBJ2-7 | . | TRBV5-8 | many | TGTGCCAGCAGCACCGGGACTCGCGGGTCGGGGGAGCAGTACTTC | CASSTGTRGSGEQYF
TRBJ2-5 | TRBD2 | TRBV29-1 | . | TGCAGCGTTGTTTTTCTAGCGGGAGGCATCGGGGAGACCCAGTACTTC | CSVVFLAGGIGETQYF
TRBJ1-1 | TRBD1 | TRBV19 | few | TGTGCCAGTTCAAAGGGACAGACAAACACTGAAGCTTTCTTT | CASSKGQTNTEAFF
TRBJ2-2 | . | TRBV7-9 | few | TGTGCCAGCAGCCCAAGGAGGGGGACCAACACCGGGGAGCTGTTTTTT | CASSPRRGTNTGELFF
TRBJ2-1 | TRBD2 | TRBV6-1 | many | TGTGCCAGCAGTTCCCGACGGACTAGCGGGACCTACAATGAGCAGTTCTTC | CASSSRRTSGTYNEQFF
TRBJ2-1 | . | TRBV3-1 | many | TGTGCCAGCAGCCCGAATTTACTGGGAGGGGGGTACAATGAGCAGTTCTTC | CASSPNLLGGGYNEQFF
TRBJ2-7 | . | TRBV3-1 | many | TGTGCCAGCCGGTCCCACGACGAGCAGTACTTC | CASRSHDEQYF
TRBJ2-6 | TRBD2 | TRBV9 | . | TGTGCCAGCAGCGTAAGAGCGGGAGTGATAACTGGGGCCAACGTCCTGACTTTC | CASSVRAGVITGANVLTF
TRBJ2-1 | TRBD2 | TRBV11-3 | many | TGTGCCAGCAGCTACGGACTAGTTGGCTCCTACAATGAGCAGTTCTTC | CASSYGLVGSYNEQFF
TRBJ2-7 | TRBD2 | TRBV12-3/TRBV12-4 | many | TGTGCCAGCACCCCTGGGGACGGGAGGACCTACGAGCAGTACTTC | CASTPGDGRTYEQYF
TRBJ2-7 | . | TRBV2 | many | TGTGCCAGCAGTGAAGCGCGTGGCGGAACCTACGAGCAGTACTTC | CASSEARGGTYEQYF
TRBJ2-5 | . | TRBV29-1 | many | TGCAGCGTTGAAGAAGCCTGGACAGAAGAGACCCAGTACTTC | CSVEEAWTEETQYF
TRBJ2-7 | . | TRBV12-3/TRBV12-4 | many | TGTGCCAGCAGTTTAGTCGGCGGGATCGGCGAGCAGTACTTC | CASSLVGGIGEQYF
TRBJ1-1 | . | TRBV3-1 | many | TGTGCCAGCAGCCTAAGCTTGAACACTGAAGCTTTCTTT | CASSLSLNTEAFF
TRBJ2-3 | . | TRBV5-1 | many | TGCGCCAGCAGATCAGGGAGCACAGATACGCAGTATTTT | CASRSGSTDTQYF
TRBJ2-3 | TRBD2 | TRBV3-1 | many | TGTGCCAGCAGCCAAGAGGCACTAGCGGGAGTCACAGATACGCAGTATTTT | CASSQEALAGVTDTQYF
TRBJ2-7 | . | TRBV6-9 | . | TGTGCCAGCAGTTACTTTAAGTCCTCCGAGCAGTACTTC | CASSYFKSSEQYF
TRBJ2-3 | . | TRBV11-2 | . | TGTGCCAGCAGCTTAGGAATCCAAGATACGCAGTATTTT | CASSLGIQDTQYF
TRBJ1-3 | . | TRBV3-1 | many | TGTGCCAGCACTAAACGGCAAGACTCTGGAAACACCATATATTTT | CASTKRQDSGNTIYF
TRBJ1-1 | TRBD1 | TRBV10-1 | . | TGCGCCAGCAGCGCGGGACAGGGCTCCACTGAAGCTTTCTTT | CASSAGQGSTEAFF
TRBJ1-3 | . | TRBV6-5 | . | TGTGCCAGCAGTTACTCGGACAGCCTCTCTGGAAACACCATATATTTT | CASSYSDSLSGNTIYF
TRBJ2-4 | . | TRBV12-3/TRBV12-4 | . | TGTGCCAGCAACTCTAGGGCCCCGGATCACGACATTCAGTACTTC | CASNSRAPDHDIQYF
TRBJ1-4 | . | TRBV28 | many | TGTGCCAGCAGTATAGGGGGGTCTAATGAAAAACTGTTTTTT | CASSIGGSNEKLFF
TRBJ2-1 | TRBD2 | TRBV5-8 | . | TGTGCCAGCAGCGGGCCCCTAGCGGGGTCCTACAATGAGCAGTTCTTC | CASSGPLAGSYNEQFF
TRBJ2-7 | . | TRBV19 | many | TGTGCCAGTAGTTTCAACCAGGGTGGCGAGCAGTACTTC | CASSFNQGGEQYF
TRBJ2-7 | TRBD2 | TRBV4-1 | many | TGCGCCAGCAGCCGGGTGGAGGGGAGGGCTTACGAGCAGTACTTC | CASSRVEGRAYEQYF
TRBJ1-1 | . | TRBV29-1 | few | TGCAGCGTGCTAGCGGGTCCCTACGACACTGAAGCTTTCTTT | CSVLAGPYDTEAFF
TRBJ2-1 | TRBD2 | TRBV6-1 | . | TGTGCCAGCGCCGATTTAGCGGGAGTGGTCAATGAGCAGTTCTTC | CASADLAGVVNEQFF
TRBJ2-1 | TRBD2 | TRBV15 | many | TGTGCCACCAGCAGGGATCTAGCGGGATCCTACAATGAGCAGTTCTTC | CATSRDLAGSYNEQFF
TRBJ2-1 | . | TRBV5-6 | few | TGTGCCAGCACCAATCCCGGTGGGGTGAATGAGCAGTTCTTC | CASTNPGGVNEQFF
TRBJ2-1 | TRBD1 | TRBV24-1 | few | TGTGCCACCAGAGGACAGGGGGGAGGTGAGCAGTTCTTC | CATRGQGGGEQFF
TRBJ2-3 | TRBD1 | TRBV10-3 | many | TGTGCCATCAGTCGCTGGGACAGCAGCACAGATACGCAGTATTTT | CAISRWDSSTDTQYF
TRBJ2-2 | . | TRBV30 | . | TGTGCCTGGTCAAAGGGTTCTCCCGGGGAGCTGTTTTTT | CAWSKGSPGELFF
TRBJ2-2 | . | TRBV15 | . | TGTGCCACCAAGAGAGGGACACCGAACACCGGGGAGCTGTTTTTT | CATKRGTPNTGELFF
TRBJ2-3 | TRBD2 | TRBV4-1 | . | TGCGCCAGCAGCCCGGGACTAGCGGAGACAGATACGCAGTATTTT | CASSPGLAETDTQYF
TRBJ2-1 | . | TRBV5-5 | many | TGTGCCAGCAGCTTATGGCCCCCGCGGGATTACTACAATGAGCAGTTCTTC | CASSLWPPRDYYNEQFF
TRBJ2-7 | TRBD1 | TRBV7-9 | many | TGTGCCAGCAGCTTAGGACAGGGGGGCTACTACGAGCAGTACTTC | CASSLGQGGYYEQYF
TRBJ2-1 | TRBD2 | TRBV28 | many | TGTGCCAGCAGTTTATTTGGGACTAGCGGGAGGGCCTGGGGTGAGCAGTTCTTC | CASSLFGTSGRAWGEQFF
TRBJ1-2 | . | TRBV11-2 | . | TGTGCCAGCAGCCCAGTGGGATCCGGACCCGGCGAAGCTGGCTACACCTTC | CASSPVGSGPGEAGYTF
TRBJ2-3 | TRBD2 | TRBV29-1 | many | TGCAGCGTTGAAGAGAACGCGGGAGTGGCTGCGCAGTATTTT | CSVEENAGVAAQYF